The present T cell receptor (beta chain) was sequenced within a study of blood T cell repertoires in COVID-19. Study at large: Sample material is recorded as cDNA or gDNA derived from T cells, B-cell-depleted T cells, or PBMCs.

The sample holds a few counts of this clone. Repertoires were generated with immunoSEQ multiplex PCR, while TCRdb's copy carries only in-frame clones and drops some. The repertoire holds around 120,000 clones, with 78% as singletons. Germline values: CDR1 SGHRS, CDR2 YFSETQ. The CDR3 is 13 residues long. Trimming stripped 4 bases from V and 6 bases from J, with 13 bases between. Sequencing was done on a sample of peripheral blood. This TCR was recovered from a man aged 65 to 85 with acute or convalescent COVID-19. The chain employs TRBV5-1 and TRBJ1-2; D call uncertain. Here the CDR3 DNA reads TGCGCCAGCAGCCCGGGAGTTGGGAATGGCTACACCTTC. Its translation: CASSPGVGNGYTF.